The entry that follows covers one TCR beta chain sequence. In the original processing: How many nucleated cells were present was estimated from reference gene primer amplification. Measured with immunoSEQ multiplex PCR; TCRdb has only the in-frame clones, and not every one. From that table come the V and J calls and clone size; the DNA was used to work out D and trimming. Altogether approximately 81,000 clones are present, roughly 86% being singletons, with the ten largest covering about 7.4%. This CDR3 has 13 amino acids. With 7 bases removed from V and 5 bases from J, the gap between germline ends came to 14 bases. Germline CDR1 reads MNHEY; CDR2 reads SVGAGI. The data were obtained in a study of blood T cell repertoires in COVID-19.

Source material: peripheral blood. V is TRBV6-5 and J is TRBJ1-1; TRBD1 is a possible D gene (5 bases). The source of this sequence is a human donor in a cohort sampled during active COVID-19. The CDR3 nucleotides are TGTGCCAGCATAAGGGGAGGCGAGACTGAAGCTTTCTTT. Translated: CASIRGGETEAFF.